The 22 T cell receptor beta chains below all came from one sample that was sequenced in a study of OX40 agonist ivuxolimab in advanced cancers. The data were produced by immunoSEQ multiplex PCR, yet TCRdb's version contains in-frame clones alone and is incomplete. The sample lists about 51,000 clones, roughly 86% occurring once. The source material was CD4+ or CD8+ T cells sorted from blood, sampled in a trial of the OX40 agonist ivuxolimab. Every receptor here comes from an adult with an advanced solid tumor such as melanoma, head and neck, liver or kidney cancer.

In nucleotides, the CDR3 is TGCGCCAGCAGCTTCGGGGAGGGTATGGAGACCCAGTACTTC. Its translation is CASSFGEGMETQYF. The chain carries TRBV5-1 and TRBJ2-5; 7 bases match TRBD2. Losses at the gene ends were 2 bases for V and 5 bases for J; bases not matched to a gene: 6. In germline, CDR1 is SGHRS, CDR2 YFSETQ. CDR3 size: 14 residues. The whole variable domain, remainder taken from reference TRBV5-1 and TRBJ2-5, is KAGVTQTPRYLIKTRGQQVTLSCSPISGHRSVSWYQQTPGQGLQFLFEYFSETQRNKGNFPGRFSGRQFSNSRSEMNVSTLELGDSALYLCASSFGEGMETQYFGPGTRLLVL.

The chain combines TRBV5-8 with TRBJ2-4, with D perhaps TRBD1 (6 bases). V lost 2 bases to trimming and J lost 6 bases, with 15 bases between them. Germline lookup yields CDR1 SGHTS and CDR2 YDEGEE. The CDR3 consists of 15 residues. The CDR3 is CASSLHRDWRNIQYF. For the CDR3, the DNA is TGTGCCAGCAGCTTACACAGGGATTGGCGAAACATTCAGTACTTC.

This rearrangement joins TRBV7-9 to TRBJ1-1; TRBD1 matches at 9 bases. The germline CDR1 and CDR2 sequences are SEHNR and FQNEAQ (reference sequence). The CDR3 loop spans 14 amino acids. Trimming cost V 3 bases and J 2 bases; bases outside gene matches: 1. CDR3 region: CASSLGQGNTEAFF. The CDR3 DNA follows: TGTGCCAGCAGCTTGGGACAGGGAAACACTGAAGCTTTCTTT. Drawing the rest from reference TRBV7-9 and TRBJ1-1, the complete variable domain is DTGVSQNPRHKITKRGQNVTFRCDPISEHNRLYWYRQTLGQGPEFLTYFQNEAQLEKSRLLSDRFSAERPKGSFSTLEIQRTEQGDSAMYLCASSLGQGNTEAFFGQGTRLTVV.

This chain connects TRBV11-1 to TRBJ1-1; the match to TRBD1 covers 10 bases. This CDR3 is 13 amino acids long. CDR1 is SGHAT and CDR2 is FQDESV in the germline V gene (reference sequence). After removal of 4 bases from V and 5 bases from J, the junction contained 1 base not matched to a gene. The CDR3 DNA sequence: TGTGCCAGCAGCTGGACAGGGGGGACTGAAGCTTTCTTT. Its protein product is CASSWTGGTEAFF.

The chain combines TRBV7-6 with TRBJ1-3; 8 bases map to TRBD1. V dropped 4 bases and J dropped 2; count of bases not matched to a gene: 1. Germline-derived CDR1 and CDR2 are SGHVS and FNYEAQ. The length of the CDR3 is 14 residues. The CDR3 sequence is CASSSDRAGNTIYF. Written as DNA, the CDR3 is TGTGCCAGCAGCTCGGACAGGGCTGGAAACACCATATATTTT.

The chain joins TRBV5-1 to TRBJ2-2, with a possible D match to TRBD1 (6 bases). There are 14 residues in the CDR3. Between the trimmed V and J ends, which lost 7 bases and 6 bases, there was a span of 16 bases. Germline V CDR1 and CDR2: SGHRS, YFSETQ. The CDR3 DNA reads as TGCGCCAGCGGGACACTACGGATCGCCGGGGAGCTGTTTTTT. This sequence encodes CASGTLRIAGELFF.

This sequence joins TRBV30 and TRBJ1-2; D may be TRBD1 (5 bases). The V gene's germline CDR1 is GTSNPN and CDR2 SVGIG (reference sequence). V lost 0 bases to trimming and J lost 13 bases, with 9 bases between them. The CDR3 is made up of 10 amino acids. The CDR3 DNA sequence: TGTGCCTGGAGTGTCGTGGGGACCACCTTC. Protein: CAWSVVGTTF. The full variable domain, its missing parts supplied by reference TRBV30 and TRBJ1-2, is SQTIHQWPATLVQPVGSPLSLECTVEGTSNPNLYWYRQAAGRGLQLLFYSVGIGQISSEVPQNLSASRPQDRQFILSSKKLLLSDSGFYLCAWSVVGTTFGSGTRLTVV.

This sequence joins TRBV7-2 and TRBJ2-3; weak D call: TRBD1 (6 bases). This CDR3 has 15 amino acids. The V gene lost 6 bases and the J gene lost 2 bases, with 15 bases spanning the gap. Germline loops: CDR1 SGHTA, CDR2 FQGNSA. The CDR3 region has the DNA TGTGCCAGCAGGTTGACCTTGGGGGCCACAGATACGCAGTATTTT. Its translation: CASRLTLGATDTQYF.

The chain combines TRBV5-4 with TRBJ1-1; D not resolved. Deletions cut 2 bases from V and 3 bases from J, with 11 bases between. The CDR3 is 14 amino acids. Germline CDR1 SGHNT, CDR2 YYREEE (reference sequence). DNA of the CDR3: TGTGCCAGCAGCTTAGAACGGAGTTACACTGAAGCTTTCTTT. This gives the protein CASSLERSYTEAFF.

The chain joins TRBV5-1 to TRBJ1-1; the D gene is possibly TRBD1 (6 bases). Germline CDR1 reads SGHRS; CDR2 reads YFSETQ. The CDR3 consists of 15 residues. V was clipped by 4 bases and J by 2 bases, with 15 bases between them. This CDR3 is CASSEPGQTNTEAFF. DNA for the CDR3: TGCGCCAGCAGCGAGCCCGGACAGACAAACACTGAAGCTTTCTTT.

The chain employs TRBV6-1 and TRBJ2-7; D unresolved. Looked up from germline, CDR1 is MNHNS and CDR2 is SASEGT. The CDR3 runs to 14 residues. Between the trimmed V and J ends, which lost 3 bases and 2 bases, there was a span of 11 bases. The CDR3 DNA reads as TGTGCCAGCAGTGATAGGGCGGTAACCTACGAGCAGTACTTC. Protein: CASSDRAVTYEQYF.

The rearrangement links TRBV18 to TRBJ1-1; possible D gene TRBD1, 5 bases. Per germline, CDR1 KGHSH and CDR2 LQKENI. The CDR3 sequence is 14 residues long. V dropped 2 bases and J dropped 7 bases, with 14 bases sitting between them. The CDR3 is CASSPSPRDGEAFF. The CDR3 bases are TGTGCCAGCTCACCATCTCCCAGGGATGGTGAAGCTTTCTTT.

This chain links TRBV7-9 with TRBJ1-4; D is ambiguous. V lost 4 bases, J lost 3 bases, and 15 bases lay in between. The CDR3 consists of 16 residues. Germline loops: CDR1 SEHNR, CDR2 FQNEAQ (reference sequence). The CDR3 here is CASSSSLGLANEKLFF. The DNA for the CDR3 is TGTGCCAGCAGCTCATCCTTAGGGCTGGCTAATGAAAAACTGTTTTTT. The full variable domain, its missing parts supplied by reference TRBV7-9 and TRBJ1-4, is DTGVSQNPRHKITKRGQNVTFRCDPISEHNRLYWYRQTLGQGPEFLTYFQNEAQLEKSRLLSDRFSAERPKGSFSTLEIQRTEQGDSAMYLCASSSSLGLANEKLFFGSGTQLSVL.

The gene calls are TRBV6-5 and TRBJ1-5; D is undetermined. Germline V lookup: CDR1 MNHEY, CDR2 SVGAGI. Between the trimmed V and J ends, which lost 6 bases and 3 bases, there was a span of 12 bases. The CDR3 length is 14 residues. In DNA form, the CDR3 reads TGTGCCAGCAGCACGCGCAGTCTCAATCAGCCCCAGCATTTT. Translated, it gives CASSTRSLNQPQHF.

The chain recombines TRBV18 with TRBJ2-7; D assignment may be TRBD1 or TRBD2 (5 bases each). Germline V gene lookup returns CDR1 KGHSH and CDR2 LQKENI. This CDR3 contains 17 residues. Between the trimmed V and J ends, which lost 0 bases and 3 bases, there was a span of 18 bases. The DNA of the CDR3 is TGTGCCAGCTCACCACCGATCGGACGGGGCCAAATCTACGAGCAGTACTTC. This encodes CASSPPIGRGQIYEQYF.

The chain combines TRBV19 with TRBJ1-5; no definite D call. Trimming stripped 5 bases from V and 0 bases from J, with 11 bases between. This CDR3 comprises 15 residues. Germline CDR1 reads LNHDA; CDR2 reads SQIVND (reference sequence). The CDR3 protein is CASSLGRHSNQPQHF. The CDR3 coding sequence is TGTGCCAGTAGTCTGGGAAGGCATAGCAATCAGCCCCAGCATTTT.

The chain combines TRBV19 with TRBJ2-6; tentative D call: TRBD2 (6 bases). CDR1 and CDR2 from the germline V gene are LNHDA and SQIVND (reference sequence). Trimming shortened V by 5 bases and J by 0 bases, and 14 bases separated the two germline ends. This CDR3 is 17 amino acids long. In nucleotides, the CDR3 is TGTGCCAGTAGTCAAGGGACTTCTCTCTCTGGGGCCAACGTCCTGACTTTC. It translates to CASSQGTSLSGANVLTF. Full variable domain (outside the CDR3, taken from reference TRBV19 and TRBJ2-6): DGGITQSPKYLFRKEGQNVTLSCEQNLNHDAMYWYRQDPGQGLRLIYYSQIVNDFQKGDIAEGYSVSREKKESFPLTVTSAQKNPTAFYLCASSQGTSLSGANVLTFGAGSRLTVL.

This sequence joins TRBV2 and TRBJ1-4; 9 nucleotides match TRBD1. From germline, CDR1 is SNHLY and CDR2 FYNNEI. This CDR3 has 14 amino acids. Losses at the gene ends were 4 bases for V and 7 bases for J; bases not matched to a gene: 4. The CDR3 sequence is CASSGTGDAEKLFF. The CDR3 DNA reads as TGTGCCAGCAGTGGGACAGGGGATGCTGAAAAACTGTTTTTT. The full variable domain, completed using reference TRBV2 and TRBJ1-4, is EPEVTQTPSHQVTQMGQEVILRCVPISNHLYFYWYRQILGQKVEFLVSFYNNEISEKSEIFDDQFSVERPDGSNFTLKIRSTKLEDSAMYFCASSGTGDAEKLFFGSGTQLSVL.

In this sample, this clone turned up once. J is TRBJ2-1 and V is TRBV19; 8 positions agree with TRBD1. Germline V CDR1 and CDR2: LNHDA, SQIVND (reference sequence). There are 18 residues in the CDR3. V was clipped by 9 bases and J by 0 bases; unmatched bases: 16. The CDR3 nucleotides are TGTGCCAGATGTAAGACAGGGGTCATTTTCCACTCCTACAATGAGCAGTTCTTC. It translates to CARCKTGVIFHSYNEQFF.

The chain recombines TRBV5-5 with TRBJ2-3; TRBD1 aligns across 7 bases. Trimming at V came to 0 bases and at J to 4 bases, leaving 8 bases not matched to a gene. Germline V gene sequence: CDR1 SGHKS, CDR2 YYEKEE (reference sequence). This CDR3 has 16 residues. For the CDR3, the DNA is TGTGCCAGCAGCTTGGGACAGGGCCCGGGCGCAGATACGCAGTATTTT. This gives the protein CASSLGQGPGADTQYF. Using reference TRBV5-5 and TRBJ2-3 for the parts outside the CDR3, the full variable domain is DAGVTQSPTHLIKTRGQQVTLRCSPISGHKSVSWYQQVLGQGPQFIFQYYEKEERGRGNFPDRFSARQFPNYSSELNVNALLLGDSALYLCASSLGQGPGADTQYFGPGTRLTVL.

The chain has TRBV30 and TRBJ1-2; D remains ambiguous. Trimming left V 2 bases short and J 5 bases short, with 12 bases between. This CDR3 is 13 amino acids long. Germline loops: CDR1 GTSNPN, CDR2 SVGIG (reference sequence). CDR3 sequence: CAWSSASPYGYTF. CDR3 bases: TGTGCCTGGAGTAGCGCATCCCCATATGGCTACACCTTC.

This chain connects TRBV5-6 to TRBJ2-1, with TRBD1 matching over 7 bases. The junction had 5 bases not matched to a gene; V was cut back by 5 bases and J by 0 bases. The V gene's germline CDR1 is SGHDT and CDR2 YYEEEE. The CDR3 length is 15 residues. CDR3 nucleotide sequence: TGTGCCAGCAGTCCCGACAGGGTCTCCTACAATGAGCAGTTCTTC. It yields the protein CASSPDRVSYNEQFF. Full variable domain (remainder filled in from reference TRBV5-6 and TRBJ2-1): DAGVTQSPTHLIKTRGQQVTLRCSPKSGHDTVSWYQQALGQGPQFIFQYYEEEERQRGNFPDRFSGHQFPNYSSELNVNALLLGDSALYLCASSPDRVSYNEQFFGPGTRLTVL.